This is a list of T cell receptor beta chains from one sample in a study of T cells expressing NK-cell markers. TCRdb re-called the 5' RACE reads; one entry per CDR3 protein, DNA not given. The table for this sample gives about 550,000 distinct CDR3 sequences. Input material: blood T cells: a sorted CD56 or NKG2C T cell subset, CD4+ or CD8+ T cells, or bulk PBMC T cells (not recorded which). The receptors come from a man younger than 35 in good health. Each CDR3 is given with its conserved first and last residue.

j_call: TRBJ2-5
v_call: TRBV2
cdr3_length: 15
cdr3_aa: CASSEARHFQETQYF

j_call: TRBJ1-1
v_call: TRBV27
cdr3_length: 14
cdr3_aa: CASSLSRVDGEAFF

j_call: TRBJ1-4
v_call: TRBV4-3
cdr3_length: 14
cdr3_aa: CASSRTPVDEKLFF

j_call: TRBJ2-7
v_call: TRBV12-3/TRBV12-4
cdr3_length: 13
cdr3_aa: CASRRNRALEQYF

j_call: TRBJ2-5
v_call: TRBV15
cdr3_length: 15
cdr3_aa: CATSFGGAPQETQYF

j_call: TRBJ1-1
v_call: TRBV6-5
cdr3_length: 12
cdr3_aa: CASSPTGSEAFF

j_call: TRBJ2-7
v_call: TRBV4-3
cdr3_length: 14
cdr3_aa: CASSQGRHRAEQYF

j_call: TRBJ2-2
v_call: TRBV20-1
cdr3_length: 14
cdr3_aa: CSTPTGPFSGELFF

j_call: TRBJ2-3
v_call: TRBV20-1
cdr3_length: 13
cdr3_aa: CSVDQRSTDTQYF

j_call: TRBJ2-2
v_call: TRBV30
cdr3_length: 12
cdr3_aa: CAWGPVLGELFF

j_call: TRBJ2-6
v_call: TRBV27
cdr3_length: 19
cdr3_aa: CASSLLGTPTSTGANVLTF

j_call: TRBJ2-5
v_call: TRBV7-9
cdr3_length: 12
cdr3_aa: CASSSSVETQYF

j_call: TRBJ2-1
v_call: TRBV4-2
cdr3_length: 16
cdr3_aa: CASSPSTSGGRTEQFF

j_call: TRBJ2-7
v_call: TRBV20-1
cdr3_length: 13
cdr3_aa: CSVSTGLSYEQYF

j_call: TRBJ2-5
v_call: TRBV28
cdr3_length: 15
cdr3_aa: CASSLVEGIQETQYF

j_call: TRBJ1-1
v_call: TRBV29-1
cdr3_length: 13
cdr3_aa: CSVPWGGYTEAFF

j_call: TRBJ2-1
v_call: TRBV5-1
cdr3_length: 19
cdr3_aa: CASSLTLAGGPSSYNEQFF